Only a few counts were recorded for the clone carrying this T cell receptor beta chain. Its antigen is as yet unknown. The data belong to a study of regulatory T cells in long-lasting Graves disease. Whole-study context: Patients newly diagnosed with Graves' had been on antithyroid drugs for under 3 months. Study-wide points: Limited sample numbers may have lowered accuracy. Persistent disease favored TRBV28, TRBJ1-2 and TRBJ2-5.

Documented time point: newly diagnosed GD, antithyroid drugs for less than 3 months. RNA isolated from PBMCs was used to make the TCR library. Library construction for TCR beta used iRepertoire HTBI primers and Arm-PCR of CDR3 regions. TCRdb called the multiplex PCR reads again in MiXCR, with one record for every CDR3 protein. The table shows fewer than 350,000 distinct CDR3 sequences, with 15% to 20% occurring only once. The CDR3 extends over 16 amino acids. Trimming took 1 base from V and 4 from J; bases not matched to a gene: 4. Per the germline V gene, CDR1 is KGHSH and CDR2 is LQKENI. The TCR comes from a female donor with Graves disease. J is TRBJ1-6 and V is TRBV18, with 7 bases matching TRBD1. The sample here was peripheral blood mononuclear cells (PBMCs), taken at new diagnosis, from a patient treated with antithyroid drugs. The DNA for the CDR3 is TGTGCCAGCTCACCACGGGGGGGACAGTATAATTCACCCCTCCACTTT. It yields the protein CASSPRGGQYNSPLHF.